This T cell receptor beta chain was captured in a study of naive and memory T cell subsets. Study-level findings and limits: The RNA method is potentially sensitive to activation and differentiation changes.

TCR cDNA received a 3' ligated oligonucleotide that carried a UMI. Adult healthy volunteers gave 2.5 ml peripheral blood for whole-blood RNA. Cells were not sorted; total RNA input targeted about 1 to 1000 ng. This CDR3 has 15 residues. Germline trimming cut 7 bases from V and 2 bases from J; bases unmatched to any gene: 11. CDR1 and CDR2 from the germline V gene are MDHEN and SYDVKM. This clonotype was counted many times. What it binds is unknown. The SP2 primer and nested alpha and beta constant region primers amplified ligated cDNA in four rounds. Reverse transcription of blood and skin TCR RNA was primed at alpha and beta constant regions. TCRdb re-called the 5' RACE reads through MiXCR, storing one row per CDR3 protein. This sample has roughly 48,000 distinct CDR3 sequences, with about 4.4% found just once.

This clonotype was sampled from a female donor in good health. The chain employs TRBV28 and TRBJ2-7; 7 bases agree with TRBD2. The CDR3 reads CASTASGILPYEQYF. Here the CDR3 DNA reads TGTGCCAGCACCGCGAGCGGGATCCTTCCCTACGAGCAGTACTTC.